The next 26 T cell receptor beta chains were all read from a single sample in a study of blood T cell repertoires in COVID-19. The repertoire was sequenced with immunoSEQ multiplex PCR; TCRdb's copy has only in-frame clones and lacks some. The profile shows tens of thousands of clones, over 80% of them singletons. The specimen sequenced was peripheral blood. The receptors stem from a woman older than 75 with acute or convalescent COVID-19.

The chain is built from TRBV11-3 and TRBJ2-2, with TRBD2 as a possible D gene (5 bases). This CDR3 spans 16 amino acids. CDR1 is SGHNT and CDR2 is YENEEA in the germline V gene. Trimming removed 0 bases at V and 8 bases at J, with 16 bases between. The CDR3 region has the DNA TGTGCCAGCAGCTTAGATCCCCCCCGGTGGGAGGGGGAGCTGTTTTTT. It encodes CASSLDPPRWEGELFF.

The V call is TRBV7-9, the J call TRBJ2-5; tentatively, D is TRBD2 (6 bases). Deletions cut 7 bases from V and 5 bases from J, with 14 bases between. From germline, CDR1 is SEHNR and CDR2 FQNEAQ (reference sequence). The CDR3 covers 13 residues. As DNA, the CDR3 is TGTGCCAGCATCGCACCAGGGAGGGAGACCCAGTACTTC. Protein product: CASIAPGRETQYF.

The J gene is TRBJ1-6, the V gene TRBV5-5; D is uncertain. The germline CDR1 and CDR2 sequences are SGHKS and YYEKEE (reference sequence). The CDR3 covers 12 residues. V was clipped by 3 bases and J by 10 bases, with 8 bases between them. CDR3 coding DNA: TGTGCCAGCAGCTCCTCCGTCTCACCCCTCCACTTT. The encoded protein is CASSSSVSPLHF.

The chain joins TRBV18 to TRBJ1-1; D may be TRBD1 (6 bases). The V gene lost 5 bases and the J gene lost 4 bases, with 11 bases spanning the gap. CDR3 size: 13 residues. Germline V lookup: CDR1 KGHSH, CDR2 LQKENI. The CDR3 nucleotides are TGTGCCAGCTCATACCAGGGGAGCACTGAAGCTTTCTTT. Protein sequence: CASSYQGSTEAFF.

The sample holds one count of this clone. The chain couples TRBV19 to TRBJ2-3; the D is unclear. Germline V gives CDR1 LNHDA, CDR2 SQIVND (reference sequence). This CDR3 is built from 15 residues. V gave up 3 bases and J gave up 0 bases, with 10 bases separating them. The CDR3 bases are TGTGCCAGTAGTATCCTGGGCCAAAGCACAGATACGCAGTATTTT. Translated: CASSILGQSTDTQYF.

CDR3 amino acids: CASSLMGTDEKLFF. CDR3 in DNA: TGCGCCAGCAGCTTGATGGGGACAGACGAAAAACTGTTTTTT. This rearrangement joins TRBV5-1 to TRBJ1-4; 7 bases agree with TRBD1. The trim removed 1 base at V and 8 bases at J, leaving 5 bases unmatched. The CDR3 loop spans 14 amino acids. CDR1 and CDR2 from the germline V gene are SGHRS and YFSETQ.

This chain joins TRBV24-1 and TRBJ1-5, with D maybe TRBD1 (6 bases). V dropped 3 bases and J dropped 4 bases, with 9 bases sitting between them. Per germline, CDR1 KGHDR and CDR2 SFDVKD. The CDR3 length is 14 residues. For the CDR3, the DNA is TGTGCCACCAGTGATGGGGGGGCGAATCAGCCCCAGCATTTT. This codes for CATSDGGANQPQHF.

This chain links TRBV15 with TRBJ1-6, with 7 bases lining up with TRBD1. The ends lost 0 bases at V and 7 bases at J; junction bases unmatched: 3. There are 15 residues in the CDR3. Looked up from germline, CDR1 is LNHNV and CDR2 is YYDKDF (reference sequence). The CDR3 nucleotides are TGTGCCACCAGCAGAGATATAGGGGGCAATTCACCCCTCCACTTT. Protein: CATSRDIGGNSPLHF.

This clone was picked up one time. The chain carries TRBV21-1 and TRBJ2-7; TRBD2 is the table's D call and was not checked against the DNA. TRBV21-1 is noted as a pseudogene. The CDR3 covers 17 residues. In DNA, the CDR3 is TGTGCCAGCAGCCGCGTGGGGCGGGACCTCCCTACGCGCGAGCAGTACTTC. It specifies CASSRVGRDLPTREQYF.

The sample holds a few counts of this clone. The chain combines TRBV5-1 with TRBJ2-2; 7 bases line up with TRBD2. Losses at the gene ends were 2 bases for V and 7 bases for J; bases not matched to a gene: 2. The CDR3 runs to 13 residues. CDR1 is SGHRS, CDR2 YFSETQ, per germline. In DNA, the CDR3 is TGCGCCAGCAGCTTCGAGCGGGACGGGGAGCTGTTTTTT. Its protein is CASSFERDGELFF.

This clone was seen a few times. The V call is TRBV6-5, the J call TRBJ2-1, with D perhaps TRBD2 (6 bases). Germline-derived CDR1 and CDR2 are MNHEY and SVGAGI. This CDR3 is 13 amino acids long. The V end lost 6 bases, the J end lost 6 bases, and 12 bases lay between the germline ends. CDR3 sequence: CASRRLGGNEQFF. The CDR3 DNA is TGTGCCAGCAGAAGACTAGGAGGCAATGAGCAGTTCTTC.

V gene TRBV7-9 combines with J gene TRBJ1-2; D perhaps matches TRBD1 (6 bases). Germline CDR1 is SEHNR and CDR2 is FQNEAQ (reference sequence). The CDR3 sequence is 15 residues long. Trimming pared 3 bases from V and 3 bases from J, leaving 14 bases between. Here the CDR3 DNA reads TGTGCCAGCAGCTTGGCGGGTTGGACAGACTATGGCTACACCTTC. Protein product: CASSLAGWTDYGYTF.

This chain connects TRBV10-3 to TRBJ2-7; 9 bases fit TRBD2. V gave up 4 bases and J gave up 5 bases; unmatched junction bases: 3. The CDR3 extends over 13 amino acids. Germline CDR1 reads ENHRY; CDR2 reads SYGVKD. The CDR3 loop is CAISGLAGNEQYF. CDR3 DNA sequence: TGTGCCATCAGTGGGCTAGCGGGGAACGAGCAGTACTTC.

V and J are TRBV19 and TRBJ1-2, with no clear D. Looked up from germline, CDR1 is LNHDA and CDR2 is SQIVND (reference sequence). This CDR3 comprises 16 residues. V was trimmed by 7 bases and J by 4 bases, leaving 22 bases between them. CDR3 coding DNA: TGTGCCAGTACCCCCTTTGGGTCAGGAAGTCGCTATGGCTACACCTTC. It is translated as CASTPFGSGSRYGYTF.

The chain carries TRBV12-5 and TRBJ2-3, with 9 bases identical to TRBD2. The J segment lost 1 base and the V segment lost 5 bases, leaving 4 bases of the junction unmatched. The CDR3 has 15 amino acids. In germline, CDR1 is LGHNT, CDR2 FRNRAP. Written as DNA, the CDR3 is TGTGCTAGTGGTCCGGGACTAGCCGGCACAGATACGCAGTATTTT. Its protein is CASGPGLAGTDTQYF.

The V call is TRBV6-2 or TRBV6-3, the J call TRBJ1-1; D unresolved. The germline gives CDR1 MNHEY, CDR2 SVGEGT. This CDR3 comprises 12 residues. The ends were cut back, 6 bases at V and 3 bases at J, with 8 bases in the middle. In nucleotides, the CDR3 is TGTGCCAGCAGCCGCGGGTACACTGAAGCTTTCTTT. This gives the protein CASSRGYTEAFF.

This chain joins TRBV10-1 and TRBJ2-5, with D possibly matching TRBD2 (6 bases). V lost 3 bases and J lost 4, with 9 bases in between. Per germline, CDR1 WNHNN and CDR2 SYGVQD (reference sequence). This CDR3 comprises 13 residues. The CDR3 is CASSDPAGETQYF. As DNA, the CDR3 is TGCGCCAGCAGTGATCCAGCGGGAGAGACCCAGTACTTC.

The chain recombines TRBV25-1 with TRBJ2-1; 10 bases align to TRBD1. J lost 7 bases, V lost 0 bases, and 6 bases had no gene match. CDR3 length: 16 amino acids. Germline CDR1 MGHDK, CDR2 SYGVNS. CDR3 bases: TGTGCCAGCAGTGAATACCCCGCGGACAGGGGGAATGAGCAGTTCTTC. This sequence encodes CASSEYPADRGNEQFF.

The chain employs TRBV11-3 and TRBJ2-3, with 8 bases that match TRBD1. V was pared by 5 bases and J by 8 bases, with 6 bases of the junction left unmatched. Germline loops: CDR1 SGHNT, CDR2 YENEEA. This CDR3 spans 13 amino acids. In DNA, the CDR3 is TGTGCCAGCAGCCAGGGGGCGCGGGGTACGCAGTATTTT. This translates into CASSQGARGTQYF.

The V call is TRBV10-3, the J call TRBJ2-3, with 14 bases that match TRBD2. Per germline, CDR1 ENHRY and CDR2 SYGVKD. The J segment lost 1 base and the V segment lost 6 bases, leaving 6 bases of the junction unmatched. There are 17 residues in the CDR3. Written as DNA, the CDR3 is TGTGCCATCAGCCCCGGACTAGCGGGGGGTCGCACAGATACGCAGTATTTT. It yields the protein CAISPGLAGGRTDTQYF.

The V gene is TRBV24-1, the J gene TRBJ2-5; possible D gene TRBD2, 7 bases. Germline V gene sequence: CDR1 KGHDR, CDR2 SFDVKD. The CDR3 covers 13 residues. In DNA, the CDR3 is TGTGCTACCTCGGGGGGCCACCAAGAGACCCAGTACTTC. It codes for CATSGGHQETQYF.

The rearrangement joins TRBV4-1 to TRBJ2-4; TRBD1 aligns across 10 bases. Trimming at V came to 0 bases and at J to 9 bases, leaving 5 bases not matched to a gene. Looked up from germline, CDR1 is MGHRA and CDR2 is YSYEKL. This CDR3 comprises 15 residues. The CDR3 region is CASSQEGQGRGIQYF. In DNA, the CDR3 is TGCGCCAGCAGCCAAGAGGGACAGGGGAGGGGCATTCAGTACTTC.

The J gene is TRBJ2-3, the V gene TRBV18; a weak D match, TRBD2 (5 bases). Trimming shortened V by 2 bases and J by 2 bases, and 11 bases separated the two germline ends. Germline V CDR1 and CDR2: KGHSH, LQKENI. The CDR3 runs to 15 residues. CDR3 residues: CASSPREGFTDTQYF. CDR3 DNA: TGTGCCAGCTCACCAAGAGAGGGATTCACAGATACGCAGTATTTT.

The rearrangement uses TRBV4-1 and TRBJ2-5; 7 nucleotides agree with TRBD2. The CDR3 spans 13 residues. The ends lost 4 bases at V and 4 bases at J; junction bases unmatched: 3. Germline V gene sequence: CDR1 MGHRA, CDR2 YSYEKL. CDR3 nucleotides: TGCGCCAGCAGCCCCCCGGGGGGAGAGACCCAGTACTTC. Protein product: CASSPPGGETQYF.

V is TRBV28 and J is TRBJ2-1, with TRBD2 identical over 7 bases. CDR3 length: 15 residues. J gave up 9 bases and V 3 bases, and 11 bases lay outside the gene matches. Germline V lookup: CDR1 MDHEN, CDR2 SYDVKM. CDR3 nucleotides: TGTGCCAGCAGTTTGGCCAGCGGGAATGCGGGTGAGCAGTTCTTC. Translating gives CASSLASGNAGEQFF.

The chain uses TRBV24-1 and TRBJ2-7; TRBD1 matches at 8 bases. The germline V gene has CDR1 KGHDR and CDR2 SFDVKD. The CDR3 is 13 residues long. V shed 4 bases and J 6 bases; nucleotides not matched to a gene: 4. This CDR3 is CATSEGTGIEQYF. In DNA, the CDR3 is TGTGCCACCAGTGAGGGGACAGGAATCGAGCAGTACTTC.